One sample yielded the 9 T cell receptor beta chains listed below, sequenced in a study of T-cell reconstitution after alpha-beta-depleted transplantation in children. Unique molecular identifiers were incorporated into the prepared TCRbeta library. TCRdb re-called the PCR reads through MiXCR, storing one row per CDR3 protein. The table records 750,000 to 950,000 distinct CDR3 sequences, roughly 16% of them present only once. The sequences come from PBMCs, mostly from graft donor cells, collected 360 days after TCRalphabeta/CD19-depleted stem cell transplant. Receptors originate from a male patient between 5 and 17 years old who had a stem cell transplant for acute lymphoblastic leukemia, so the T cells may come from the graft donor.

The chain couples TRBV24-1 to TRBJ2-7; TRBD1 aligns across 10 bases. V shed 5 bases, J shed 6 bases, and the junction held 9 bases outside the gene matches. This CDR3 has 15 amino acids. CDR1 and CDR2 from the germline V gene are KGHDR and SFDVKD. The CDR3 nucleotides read TGTGCCACCAGTGCCCTGGGACAGGGGACGGCCGAGCAGTACTTC. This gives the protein CATSALGQGTAEQYF.

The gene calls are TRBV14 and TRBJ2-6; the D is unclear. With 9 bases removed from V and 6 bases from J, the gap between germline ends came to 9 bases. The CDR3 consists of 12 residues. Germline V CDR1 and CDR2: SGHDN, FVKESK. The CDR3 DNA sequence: TGTGCCAGTTGCCCTGCGGCCAACGTCCTGACTTTC. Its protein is CASCPAANVLTF.

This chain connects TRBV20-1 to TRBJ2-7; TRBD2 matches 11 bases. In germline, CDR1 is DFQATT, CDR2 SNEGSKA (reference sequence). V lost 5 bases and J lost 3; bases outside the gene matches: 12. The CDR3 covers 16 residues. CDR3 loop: CSAAASGRPRYYEQYF. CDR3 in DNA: TGCAGTGCTGCGGCTAGCGGGAGGCCAAGATACTACGAGCAGTACTTC.

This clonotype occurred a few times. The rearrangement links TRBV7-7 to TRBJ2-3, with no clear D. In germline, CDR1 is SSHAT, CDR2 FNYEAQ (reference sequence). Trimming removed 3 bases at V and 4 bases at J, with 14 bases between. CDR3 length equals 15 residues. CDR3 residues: CASSLSGPGPDTQYF. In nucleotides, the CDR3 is TGTGCCAGCAGCTTGTCCGGGCCGGGTCCAGATACGCAGTATTTT.

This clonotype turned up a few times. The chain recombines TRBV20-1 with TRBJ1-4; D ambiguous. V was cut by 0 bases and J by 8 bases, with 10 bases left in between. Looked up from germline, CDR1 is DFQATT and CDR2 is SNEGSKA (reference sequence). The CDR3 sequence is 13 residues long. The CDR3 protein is CSAREAGREKLFF. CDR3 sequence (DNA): TGCAGTGCTAGAGAAGCGGGCAGGGAAAAACTGTTTTTT.

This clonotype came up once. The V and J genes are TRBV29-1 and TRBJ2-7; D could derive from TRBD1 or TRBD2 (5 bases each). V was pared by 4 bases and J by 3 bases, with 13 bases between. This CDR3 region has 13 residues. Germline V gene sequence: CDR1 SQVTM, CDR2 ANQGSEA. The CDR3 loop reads CSVVRDGGYEQYF. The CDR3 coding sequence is TGCAGCGTTGTGAGGGACGGCGGCTACGAGCAGTACTTC.

CDR3 protein: CASSLVSLRGANVLTF. The CDR3 DNA is TGCGCCAGCAGCTTGGTGTCATTAAGGGGCGCCAACGTCCTGACTTTC. V is TRBV5-1 and J is TRBJ2-6; possibly TRBD1 for D (5 bases). V was trimmed by 0 bases and J by 7 bases, leaving 14 bases between them. Germline values: CDR1 SGHRS, CDR2 YFSETQ. The CDR3 totals 16 residues. Complete variable domain (other parts from reference TRBV5-1 and TRBJ2-6): KAGVTQTPRYLIKTRGQQVTLSCSPISGHRSVSWYQQTPGQGLQFLFEYFSETQRNKGNFPGRFSGRQFSNSRSEMNVSTLELGDSALYLCASSLVSLRGANVLTFGAGSRLTVL.

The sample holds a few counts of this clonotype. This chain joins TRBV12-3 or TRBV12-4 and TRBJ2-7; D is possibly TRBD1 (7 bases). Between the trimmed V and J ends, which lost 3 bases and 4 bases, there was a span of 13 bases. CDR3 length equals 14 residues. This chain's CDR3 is CASSLAGQKYEQYF. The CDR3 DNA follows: TGTGCCAGCAGTTTGGCGGGACAGAAATACGAGCAGTACTTC.

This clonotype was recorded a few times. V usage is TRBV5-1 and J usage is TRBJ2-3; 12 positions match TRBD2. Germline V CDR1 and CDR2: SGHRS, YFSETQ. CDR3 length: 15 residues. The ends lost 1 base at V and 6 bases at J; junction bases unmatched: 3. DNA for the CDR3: TGCGCCAGCAGCTTGCCGGGGACTAGCGGGGATACGCAGTATTTT. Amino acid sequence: CASSLPGTSGDTQYF.